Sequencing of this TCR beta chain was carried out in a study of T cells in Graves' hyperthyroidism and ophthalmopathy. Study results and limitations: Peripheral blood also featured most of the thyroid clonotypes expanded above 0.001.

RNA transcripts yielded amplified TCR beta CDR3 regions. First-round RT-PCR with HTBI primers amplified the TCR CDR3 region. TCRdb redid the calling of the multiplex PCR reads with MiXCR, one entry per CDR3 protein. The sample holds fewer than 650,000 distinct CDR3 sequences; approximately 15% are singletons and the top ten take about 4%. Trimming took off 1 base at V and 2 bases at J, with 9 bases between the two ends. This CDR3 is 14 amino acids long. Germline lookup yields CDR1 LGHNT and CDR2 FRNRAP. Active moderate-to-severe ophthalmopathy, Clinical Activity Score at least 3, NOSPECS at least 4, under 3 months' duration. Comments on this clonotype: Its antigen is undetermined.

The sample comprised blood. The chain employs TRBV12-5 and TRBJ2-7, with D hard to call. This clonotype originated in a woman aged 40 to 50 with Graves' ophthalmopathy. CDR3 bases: TGTGCTAGTGGTTTGGGGCAGGACCCCTACGAGCAGTACTTC. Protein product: CASGLGQDPYEQYF.